A single sample is the source of the 3 T cell receptor beta chains below, sequenced in a study of T cell responses to AZD1222 COVID-19 vaccine. Here immunoSEQ multiplex PCR was the method, and the copy in TCRdb shows in-frame clones only, minus some. The data show about 130,000 clones, around 90% seen once. The sequences come from peripheral blood, collected on day 0 of AZD1222 vaccination. These receptors came from an adult in good health.

J is TRBJ2-2 and V is TRBV2; 9 nucleotides align to TRBD2. The CDR3 length is 15 residues. The germline CDR1 and CDR2 sequences are SNHLY and FYNNEI. The junction had 7 bases not matched to a gene; V was cut back by 6 bases and J by 5 bases. The CDR3 loop is CASRAGGTRTGELFF. The CDR3 DNA is TGTGCCAGCAGAGCGGGGGGTACGAGGACCGGGGAGCTGTTTTTT.

The rearrangement uses TRBV6-4 and TRBJ2-2; 10 bases match TRBD2. The germline V gene encodes CDR1 MRHNA and CDR2 SNTAGT. This CDR3 has 15 residues. J gave up 6 bases and V 0 bases, and 1 base lay outside the gene matches. This chain's CDR3 is CASSDSAGGPGELFF. Written as DNA, the CDR3 is TGTGCCAGCAGTGACTCAGCGGGGGGGCCCGGGGAGCTGTTTTTT.

The V and J genes are TRBV19 and TRBJ1-4, with D possibly being TRBD1 (5 bases). The germline V gene encodes CDR1 LNHDA and CDR2 SQIVND (reference sequence). CDR3 length equals 13 residues. V lost 5 bases to trimming and J lost 10 bases, with 14 bases between them. CDR3: CASSLGQGGKLFF. DNA for the CDR3: TGTGCCAGTAGTTTGGGGCAGGGTGGAAAACTGTTTTTT.